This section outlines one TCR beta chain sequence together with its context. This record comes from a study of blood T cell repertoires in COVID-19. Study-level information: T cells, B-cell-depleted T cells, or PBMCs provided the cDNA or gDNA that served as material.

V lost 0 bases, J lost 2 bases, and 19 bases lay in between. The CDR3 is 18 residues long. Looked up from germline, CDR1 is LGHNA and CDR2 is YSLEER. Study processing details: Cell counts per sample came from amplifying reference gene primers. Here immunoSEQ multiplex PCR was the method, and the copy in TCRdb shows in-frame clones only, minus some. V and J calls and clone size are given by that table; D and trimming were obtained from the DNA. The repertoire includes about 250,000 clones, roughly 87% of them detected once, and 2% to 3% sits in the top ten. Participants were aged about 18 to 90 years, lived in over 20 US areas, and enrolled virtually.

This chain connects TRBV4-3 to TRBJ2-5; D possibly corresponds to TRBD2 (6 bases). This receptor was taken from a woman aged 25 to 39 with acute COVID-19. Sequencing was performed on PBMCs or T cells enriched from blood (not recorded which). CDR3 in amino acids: CASSQDPPYGGKQETQYF. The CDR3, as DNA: TGCGCCAGCAGCCAAGACCCGCCGTATGGGGGGAAGCAAGAGACCCAGTACTTC.